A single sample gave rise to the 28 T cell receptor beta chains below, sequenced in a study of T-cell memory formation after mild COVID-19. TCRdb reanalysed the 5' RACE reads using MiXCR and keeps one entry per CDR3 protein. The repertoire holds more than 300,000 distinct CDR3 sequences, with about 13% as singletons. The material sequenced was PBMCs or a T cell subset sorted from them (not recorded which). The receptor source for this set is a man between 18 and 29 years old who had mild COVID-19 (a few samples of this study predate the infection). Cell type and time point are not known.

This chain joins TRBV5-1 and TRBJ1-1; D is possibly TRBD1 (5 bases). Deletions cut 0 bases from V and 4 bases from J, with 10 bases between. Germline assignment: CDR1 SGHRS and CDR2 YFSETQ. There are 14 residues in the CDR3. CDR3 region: CASSLGAGRTEAFF. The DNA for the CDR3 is TGCGCCAGCAGCTTGGGTGCGGGACGCACTGAAGCTTTCTTT.

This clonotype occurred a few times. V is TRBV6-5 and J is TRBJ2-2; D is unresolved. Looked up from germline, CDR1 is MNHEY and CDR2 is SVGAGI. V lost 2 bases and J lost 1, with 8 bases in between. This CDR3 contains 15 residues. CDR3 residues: CASSYGSLNTGELFF. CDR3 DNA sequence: TGTGCCAGCAGTTACGGCTCTCTGAACACCGGGGAGCTGTTTTTT.

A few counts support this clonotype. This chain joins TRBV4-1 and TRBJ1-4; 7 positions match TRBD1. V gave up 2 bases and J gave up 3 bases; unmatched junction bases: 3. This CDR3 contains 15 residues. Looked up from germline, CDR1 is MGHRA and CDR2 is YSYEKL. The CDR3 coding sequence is TGCGCCAGCAGCCAATCCGGGACAGCTAATGAAAAACTGTTTTTT. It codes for CASSQSGTANEKLFF.

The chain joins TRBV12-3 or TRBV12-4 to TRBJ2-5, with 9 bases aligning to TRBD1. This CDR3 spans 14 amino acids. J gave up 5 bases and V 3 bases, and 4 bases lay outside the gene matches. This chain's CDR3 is CASSFTGGMETQYF. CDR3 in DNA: TGTGCCAGCAGTTTTACAGGGGGCATGGAGACCCAGTACTTC.

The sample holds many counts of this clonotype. The CDR3 DNA sequence: TGTGCCAGCAGCTATCAACCGGGACGGTACAATGAGCAGTTCTTC. Translated: CASSYQPGRYNEQFF. The chain uses TRBV7-9 and TRBJ2-1; the D call may be TRBD1 or TRBD2 (5 bases each). V lost 4 bases and J lost 4, with 14 bases in between. The CDR3 has 15 residues. Germline V gene sequence: CDR1 SEHNR, CDR2 FQNEAQ (reference sequence).

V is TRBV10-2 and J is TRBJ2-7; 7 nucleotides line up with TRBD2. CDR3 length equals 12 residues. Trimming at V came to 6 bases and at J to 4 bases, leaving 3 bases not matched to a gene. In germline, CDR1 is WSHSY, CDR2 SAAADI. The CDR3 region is CASRRSGYEQYF. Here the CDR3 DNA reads TGCGCCAGCAGACGTAGCGGGTACGAGCAGTACTTC.

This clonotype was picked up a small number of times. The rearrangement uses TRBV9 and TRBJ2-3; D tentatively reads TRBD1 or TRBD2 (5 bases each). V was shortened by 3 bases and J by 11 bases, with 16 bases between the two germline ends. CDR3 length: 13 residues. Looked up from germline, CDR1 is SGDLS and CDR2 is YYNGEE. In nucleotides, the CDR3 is TGTGCCAGCAGCGATACGGTGGGGGTTGTGCAGTATTTT. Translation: CASSDTVGVVQYF.

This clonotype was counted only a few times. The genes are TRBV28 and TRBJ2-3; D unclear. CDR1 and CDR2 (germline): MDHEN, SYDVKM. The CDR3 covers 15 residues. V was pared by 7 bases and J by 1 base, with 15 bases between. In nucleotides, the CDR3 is TGTGCCAGCAATATCCCCGTCCGGGGCACAGATACGCAGTATTTT. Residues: CASNIPVRGTDTQYF.

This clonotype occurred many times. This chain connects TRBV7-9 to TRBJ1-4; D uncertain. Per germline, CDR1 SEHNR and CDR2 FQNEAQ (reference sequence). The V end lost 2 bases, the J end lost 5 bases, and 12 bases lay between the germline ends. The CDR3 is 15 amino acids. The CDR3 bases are TGTGCCAGCAGCTTATCGTCCGTGAGAAATGAAAAACTGTTTTTT. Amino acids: CASSLSSVRNEKLFF.

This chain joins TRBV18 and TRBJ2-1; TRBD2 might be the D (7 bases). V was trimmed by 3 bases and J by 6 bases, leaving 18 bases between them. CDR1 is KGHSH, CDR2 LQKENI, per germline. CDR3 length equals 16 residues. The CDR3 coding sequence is TGTGCCAGCTCACCGCCCCAGGGAGGGGGAATCAATGAGCAGTTCTTC. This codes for CASSPPQGGGINEQFF. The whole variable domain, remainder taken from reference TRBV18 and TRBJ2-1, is NAGVMQNPRHLVRRRGQEARLRCSPMKGHSHVYWYRQLPEEGLKFMVYLQKENIIDESGMPKERFSAEFPKEGPSILRIQQVVRGDSAAYFCASSPPQGGGINEQFFGPGTRLTVL.

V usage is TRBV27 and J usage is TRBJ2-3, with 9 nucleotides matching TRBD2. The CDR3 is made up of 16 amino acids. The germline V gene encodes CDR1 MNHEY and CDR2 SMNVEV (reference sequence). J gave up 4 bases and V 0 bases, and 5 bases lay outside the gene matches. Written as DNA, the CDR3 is TGTGCCAGCAGTTTATCCGGGACTAGCCTGCCAGATACGCAGTATTTT. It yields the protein CASSLSGTSLPDTQYF.

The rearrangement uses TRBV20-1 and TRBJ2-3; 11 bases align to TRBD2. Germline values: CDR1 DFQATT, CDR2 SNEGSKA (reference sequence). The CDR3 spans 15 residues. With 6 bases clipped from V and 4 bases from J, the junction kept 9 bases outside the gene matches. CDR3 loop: CSARLAGGLSDTQYF. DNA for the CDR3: TGCAGTGCCCGCTTAGCGGGGGGGCTGTCAGATACGCAGTATTTT.

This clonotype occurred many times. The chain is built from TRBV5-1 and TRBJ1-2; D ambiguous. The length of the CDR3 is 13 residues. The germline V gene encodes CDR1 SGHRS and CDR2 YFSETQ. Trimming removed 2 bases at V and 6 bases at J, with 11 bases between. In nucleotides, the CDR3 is TGCGCCAGCAGCTTTCCCACGGGAGATGGCTACACCTTC. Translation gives CASSFPTGDGYTF. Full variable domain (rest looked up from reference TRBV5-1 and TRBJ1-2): KAGVTQTPRYLIKTRGQQVTLSCSPISGHRSVSWYQQTPGQGLQFLFEYFSETQRNKGNFPGRFSGRQFSNSRSEMNVSTLELGDSALYLCASSFPTGDGYTFGSGTRLTVV.

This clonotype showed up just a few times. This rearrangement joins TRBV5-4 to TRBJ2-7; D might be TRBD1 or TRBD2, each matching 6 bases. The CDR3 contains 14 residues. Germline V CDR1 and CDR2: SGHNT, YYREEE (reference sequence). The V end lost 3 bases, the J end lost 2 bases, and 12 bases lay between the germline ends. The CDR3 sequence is CASSSVGGAYEQYF. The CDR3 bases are TGTGCCAGCAGCTCGGTGGGGGGCGCCTACGAGCAGTACTTC.

CDR3 nucleotides: TGTGCCACCAGCGGCACTAGCGCAGAGACCCAGTACTTC. Protein sequence: CATSGTSAETQYF. The chain uses TRBV15 and TRBJ2-5; 7 bases are a match to TRBD2. V trimming: 5 bases; J trimming: 4 bases; junction bases outside the gene matches: 4. Per germline, CDR1 LNHNV and CDR2 YYDKDF (reference sequence). This CDR3 region has 13 residues.

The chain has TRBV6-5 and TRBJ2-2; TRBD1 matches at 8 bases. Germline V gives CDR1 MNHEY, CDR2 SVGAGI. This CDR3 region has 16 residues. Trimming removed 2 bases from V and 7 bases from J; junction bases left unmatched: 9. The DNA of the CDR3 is TGTGCCAGCAGTTACCCGCAGGGGGCAGGCCTCGGGGAGCTGTTTTTT. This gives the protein CASSYPQGAGLGELFF.

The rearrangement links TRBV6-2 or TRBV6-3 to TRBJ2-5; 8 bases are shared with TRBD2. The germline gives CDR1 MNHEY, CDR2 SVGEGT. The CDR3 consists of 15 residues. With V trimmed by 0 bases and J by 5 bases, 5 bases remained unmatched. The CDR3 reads CASSYSPGLEETQYF. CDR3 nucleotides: TGTGCCAGCAGTTACTCCCCGGGACTAGAGGAGACCCAGTACTTC.

The CDR3 here is CASSLATGGRNEQFF. DNA for the CDR3: TGTGCCAGCAGCTTGGCCACAGGGGGCCGGAATGAGCAGTTCTTC. The chain employs TRBV7-6 and TRBJ2-1; 9 bases agree with TRBD1. Per the germline V gene, CDR1 is SGHVS and CDR2 is FNYEAQ. Losses at the gene ends were 3 bases for V and 7 bases for J; bases not matched to a gene: 7. This CDR3 has 15 residues.

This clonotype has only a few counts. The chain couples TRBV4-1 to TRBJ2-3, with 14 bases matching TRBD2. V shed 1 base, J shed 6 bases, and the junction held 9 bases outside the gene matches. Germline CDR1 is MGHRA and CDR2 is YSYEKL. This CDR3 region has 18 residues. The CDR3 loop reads CASSQVQQGLAGADTQYF. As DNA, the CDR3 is TGCGCCAGCAGCCAAGTCCAGCAGGGACTAGCGGGGGCCGATACGCAGTATTTT.

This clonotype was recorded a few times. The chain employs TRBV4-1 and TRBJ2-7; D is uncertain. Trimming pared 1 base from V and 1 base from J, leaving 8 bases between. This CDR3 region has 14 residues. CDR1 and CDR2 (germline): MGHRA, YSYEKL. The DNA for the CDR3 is TGCGCCAGCAGCCAAGGCCTTATTTCCTACGAGCAGTACTTC. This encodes CASSQGLISYEQYF.

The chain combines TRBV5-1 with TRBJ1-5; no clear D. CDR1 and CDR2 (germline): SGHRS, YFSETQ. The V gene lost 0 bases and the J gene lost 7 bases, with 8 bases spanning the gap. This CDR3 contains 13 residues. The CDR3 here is CASSLGLEQPQHF. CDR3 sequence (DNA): TGCGCCAGCAGCTTGGGCTTGGAGCAGCCCCAGCATTTT.

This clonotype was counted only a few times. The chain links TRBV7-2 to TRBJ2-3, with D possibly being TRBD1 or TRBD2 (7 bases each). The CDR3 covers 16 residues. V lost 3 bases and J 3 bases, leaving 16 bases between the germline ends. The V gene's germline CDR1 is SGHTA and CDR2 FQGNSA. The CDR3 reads CASSFGGGGGTDTQYF. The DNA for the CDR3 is TGTGCCAGCAGCTTTGGAGGGGGCGGGGGAACAGATACGCAGTATTTT.

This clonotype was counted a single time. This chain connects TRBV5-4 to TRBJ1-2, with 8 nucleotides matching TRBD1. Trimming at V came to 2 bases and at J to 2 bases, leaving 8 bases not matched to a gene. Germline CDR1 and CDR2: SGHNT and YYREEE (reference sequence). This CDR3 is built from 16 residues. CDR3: CASSFLPGGANYGYTF. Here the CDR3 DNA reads TGTGCCAGCAGCTTCCTCCCAGGGGGCGCAAACTATGGCTACACCTTC.

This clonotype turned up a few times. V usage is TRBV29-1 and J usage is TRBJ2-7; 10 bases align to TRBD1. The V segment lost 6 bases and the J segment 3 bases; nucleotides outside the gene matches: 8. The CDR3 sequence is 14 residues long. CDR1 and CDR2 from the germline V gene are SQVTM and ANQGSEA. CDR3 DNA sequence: TGCAGCGTCGCCGACAGGGGGCTTCTCTACGAGCAGTACGTC. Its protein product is CSVADRGLLYEQYV.

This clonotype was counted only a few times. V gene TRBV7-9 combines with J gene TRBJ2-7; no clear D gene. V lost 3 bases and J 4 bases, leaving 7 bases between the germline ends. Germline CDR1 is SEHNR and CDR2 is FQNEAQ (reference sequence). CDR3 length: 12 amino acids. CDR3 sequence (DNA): TGTGCCAGCAGCTTTCCGGATTACGAGCAGTACTTC. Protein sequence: CASSFPDYEQYF.

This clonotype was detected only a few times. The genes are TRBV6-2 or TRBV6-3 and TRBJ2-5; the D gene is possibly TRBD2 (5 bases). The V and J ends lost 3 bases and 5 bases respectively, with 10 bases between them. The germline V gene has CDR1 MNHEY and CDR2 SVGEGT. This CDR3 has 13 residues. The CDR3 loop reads CASSYSWEETQYF. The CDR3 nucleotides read TGTGCCAGCAGTTATTCCTGGGAGGAGACCCAGTACTTC.

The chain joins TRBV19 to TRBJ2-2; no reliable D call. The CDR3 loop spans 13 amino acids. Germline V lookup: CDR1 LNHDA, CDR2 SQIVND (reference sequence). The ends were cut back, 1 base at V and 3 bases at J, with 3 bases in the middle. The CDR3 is CASSIGYTGELFF. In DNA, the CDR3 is TGTGCCAGTAGTATAGGATACACCGGGGAGCTGTTTTTT.

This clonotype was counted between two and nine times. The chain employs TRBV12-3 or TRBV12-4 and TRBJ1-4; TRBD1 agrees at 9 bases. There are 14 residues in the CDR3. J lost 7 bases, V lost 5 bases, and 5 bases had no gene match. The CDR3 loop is CASSPQGAREKLFF. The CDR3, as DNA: TGTGCCAGCAGTCCACAGGGGGCGCGTGAAAAACTGTTTTTT.